Detailed here is one T cell receptor (beta chain). Those enrolled, adults aged 18 to 89 years, came from around 25 US areas. Participant reports of clinical history set cohort assignment. These data belong to a study of blood T cell repertoires in COVID-19. The CDR3 extends over 17 amino acids. Unmatched junction bases numbered 14, after V lost 5 bases and J lost 7 bases. Germline V gene sequence: CDR1 SGHTA, CDR2 FQGNSA. The repertoire was sequenced with immunoSEQ multiplex PCR; TCRdb's copy has only in-frame clones and lacks some. The top ten clones hold 1.6% of a sample with around 250,000 clones, more than 75% of them seen once.

The receptor was derived from a woman aged 45 to 65 who had recovered from COVID-19. The chain combines TRBV7-2 with TRBJ1-2; 12 nucleotides agree with TRBD1. The sequenced material came from PBMCs or T cells enriched from blood (not recorded which). This CDR3 reads CASSISGTGGEMGGYTF. CDR3 in DNA: TGTGCCAGCAGCATATCCGGGACAGGGGGCGAAATGGGTGGCTACACCTTC.